This T cell receptor (beta chain) was identified in a study of blood T cell repertoires in COVID-19. Study in general: Acute and convalescent COVID-19 specimens originated in the United States, Italy and Spain.

V lost 4 bases, J lost 6 bases, and 15 bases lay in between. Per germline, CDR1 MNHEY and CDR2 SVGAGI. This CDR3 has 14 residues. The data were produced by immunoSEQ multiplex PCR, yet TCRdb's version contains in-frame clones alone and is incomplete. The sample yields 85,000 or so clones, around 81% seen once. The sample was peripheral blood. This clonotype originated in a man at least 80 years old with acute or convalescent COVID-19. The chain is built from TRBV6-5 and TRBJ1-1; D gene ambiguous. The CDR3 DNA reads TGTGCCAGCAGTTTACATTCGGGAGCAGCTGAAGCTTTCTTT. As protein: CASSLHSGAAEAFF.